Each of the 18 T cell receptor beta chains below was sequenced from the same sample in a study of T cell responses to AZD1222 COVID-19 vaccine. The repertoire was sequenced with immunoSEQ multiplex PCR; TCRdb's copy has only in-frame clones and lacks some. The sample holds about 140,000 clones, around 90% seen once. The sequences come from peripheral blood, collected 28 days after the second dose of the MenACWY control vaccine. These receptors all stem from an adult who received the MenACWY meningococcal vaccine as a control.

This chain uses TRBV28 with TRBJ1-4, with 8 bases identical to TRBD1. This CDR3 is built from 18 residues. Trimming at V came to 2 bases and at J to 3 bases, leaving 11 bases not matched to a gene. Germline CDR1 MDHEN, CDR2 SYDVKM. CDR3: CASSLPWAGGRPNEKLFF. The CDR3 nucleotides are TGTGCCAGCAGTTTACCCTGGGCAGGGGGCAGACCTAATGAAAAACTGTTTTTT.

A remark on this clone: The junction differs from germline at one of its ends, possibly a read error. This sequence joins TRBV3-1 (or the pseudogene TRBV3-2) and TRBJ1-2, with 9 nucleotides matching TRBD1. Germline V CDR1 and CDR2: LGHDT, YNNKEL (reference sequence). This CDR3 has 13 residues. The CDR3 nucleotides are TGTGCCAGCAGCCAAGCAGGGGCGGACAGGGGTTACTTC. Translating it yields CASSQAGADRGYF.

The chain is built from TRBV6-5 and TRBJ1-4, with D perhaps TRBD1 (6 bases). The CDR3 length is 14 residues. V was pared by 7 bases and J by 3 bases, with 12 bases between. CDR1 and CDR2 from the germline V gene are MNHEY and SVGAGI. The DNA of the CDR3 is TGTGCCAGCAATACAGGGCAATCTAATGAAAAACTGTTTTTT. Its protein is CASNTGQSNEKLFF.

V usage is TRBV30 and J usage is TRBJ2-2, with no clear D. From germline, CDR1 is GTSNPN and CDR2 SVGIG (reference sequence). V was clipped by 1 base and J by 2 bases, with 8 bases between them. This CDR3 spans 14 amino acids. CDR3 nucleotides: TGTGCCTGGAGTGCGACACATAACACCGGGGAGCTGTTTTTT. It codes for CAWSATHNTGELFF. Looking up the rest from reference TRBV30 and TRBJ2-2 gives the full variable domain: SQTIHQWPATLVQPVGSPLSLECTVEGTSNPNLYWYRQAAGRGLQLLFYSVGIGQISSEVPQNLSASRPQDRQFILSSKKLLLSDSGFYLCAWSATHNTGELFFGEGSRLTVL.

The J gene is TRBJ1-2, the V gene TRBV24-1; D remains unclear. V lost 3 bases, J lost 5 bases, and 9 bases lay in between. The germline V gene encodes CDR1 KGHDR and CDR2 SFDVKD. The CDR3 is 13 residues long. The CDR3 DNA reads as TGTGCCACCAGTGATCACAGAGGATATGGCTACACCTTC. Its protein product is CATSDHRGYGYTF.

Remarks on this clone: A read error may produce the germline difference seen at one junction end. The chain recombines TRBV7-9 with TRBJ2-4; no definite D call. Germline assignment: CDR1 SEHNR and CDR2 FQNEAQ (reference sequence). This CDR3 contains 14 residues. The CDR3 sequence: CASSLSSRQNTQYF. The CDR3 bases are TGTGCCAGCAGCTTATCGTCGAGACAAAACACTCAGTACTTC.

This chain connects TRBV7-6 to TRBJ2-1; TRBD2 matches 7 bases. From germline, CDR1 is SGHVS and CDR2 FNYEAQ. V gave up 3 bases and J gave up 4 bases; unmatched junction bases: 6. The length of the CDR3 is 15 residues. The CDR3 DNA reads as TGTGCCAGCAGCTTTGGGGGAGGGCCGTACAATGAGCAGTTCTTC. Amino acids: CASSFGGGPYNEQFF. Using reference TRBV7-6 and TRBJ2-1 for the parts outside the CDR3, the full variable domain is GAGVSQSPRYKVTKRGQDVALRCDPISGHVSLYWYRQALGQGPEFLTYFNYEAQQDKSGLPNDRFSAERPEGSISTLTIQRTEQRDSAMYRCASSFGGGPYNEQFFGPGTRLTVL.

DNA for the CDR3: TGTGCCAGCTCACCGAGCGGGAGCTACAGTTTCGAGCAGTACTTC. Translation: CASSPSGSYSFEQYF. The chain has TRBV18 and TRBJ2-7; 8 nucleotides line up with TRBD2. Germline CDR1 is KGHSH and CDR2 is LQKENI. The length of the CDR3 is 15 residues. J gave up 6 bases and V 3 bases, and 10 bases lay outside the gene matches.

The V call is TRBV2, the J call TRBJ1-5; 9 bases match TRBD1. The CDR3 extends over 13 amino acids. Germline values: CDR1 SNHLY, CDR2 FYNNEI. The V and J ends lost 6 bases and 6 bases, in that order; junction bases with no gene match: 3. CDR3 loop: CASRLTGGQPQHF. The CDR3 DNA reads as TGTGCCAGCAGATTGACAGGGGGTCAGCCCCAGCATTTT.

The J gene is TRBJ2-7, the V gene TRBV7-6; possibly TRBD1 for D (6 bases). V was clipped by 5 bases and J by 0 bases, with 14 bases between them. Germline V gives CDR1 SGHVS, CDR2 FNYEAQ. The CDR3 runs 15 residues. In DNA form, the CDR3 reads TGTGCCAGCAGCGAACAGGGATCCGGCTCCTACGAGCAGTACTTC. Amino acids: CASSEQGSGSYEQYF.

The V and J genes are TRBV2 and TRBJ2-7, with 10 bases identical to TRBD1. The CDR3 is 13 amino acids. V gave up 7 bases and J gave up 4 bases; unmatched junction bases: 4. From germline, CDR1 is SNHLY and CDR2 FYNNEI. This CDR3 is CASNLDRGYEQYF. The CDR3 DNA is TGTGCCAGCAATCTGGACAGGGGGTACGAGCAGTACTTC.

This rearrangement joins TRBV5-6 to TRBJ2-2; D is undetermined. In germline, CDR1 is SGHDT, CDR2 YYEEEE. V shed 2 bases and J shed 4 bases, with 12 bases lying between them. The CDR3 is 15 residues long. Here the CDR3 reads CASSFEVFSTGELFF. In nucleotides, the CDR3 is TGTGCCAGCAGCTTCGAGGTATTCAGCACCGGGGAGCTGTTTTTT.

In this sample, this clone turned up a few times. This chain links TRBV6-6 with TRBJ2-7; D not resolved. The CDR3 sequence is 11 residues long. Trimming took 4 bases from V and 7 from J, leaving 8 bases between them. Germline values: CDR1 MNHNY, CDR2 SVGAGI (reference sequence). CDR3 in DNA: TGTGCCAGCAGTTCTTCCCGGGAGCAGTACTTC. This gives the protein CASSSSREQYF.

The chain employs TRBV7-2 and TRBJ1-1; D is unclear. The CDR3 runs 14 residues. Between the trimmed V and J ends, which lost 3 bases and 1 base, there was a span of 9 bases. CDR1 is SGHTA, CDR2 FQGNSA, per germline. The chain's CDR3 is CASSLFPGNTEAFF. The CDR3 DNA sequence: TGTGCCAGCAGCTTGTTCCCCGGGAACACTGAAGCTTTCTTT. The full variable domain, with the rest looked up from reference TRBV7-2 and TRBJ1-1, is GAGVSQSPSNKVTEKGKDVELRCDPISGHTALYWYRQSLGQGLEFLIYFQGNSAPDKSGLPSDRFSAERTGGSVSTLTIQRTQQEDSAVYLCASSLFPGNTEAFFGQGTRLTVV.

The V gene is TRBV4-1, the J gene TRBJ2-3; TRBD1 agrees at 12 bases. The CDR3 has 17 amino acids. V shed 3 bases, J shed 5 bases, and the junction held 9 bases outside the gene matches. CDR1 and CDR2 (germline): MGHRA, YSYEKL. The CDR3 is CASSHGWGTGGVDTQYF. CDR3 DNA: TGCGCCAGCAGCCATGGATGGGGGACAGGGGGCGTAGATACGCAGTATTTT.

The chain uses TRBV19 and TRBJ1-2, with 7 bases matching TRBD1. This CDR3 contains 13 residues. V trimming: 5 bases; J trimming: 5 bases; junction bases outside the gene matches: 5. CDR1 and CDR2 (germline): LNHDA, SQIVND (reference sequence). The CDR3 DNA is TGTGCCAGTAGTTCGACAGGGCCTTATGGCTACACCTTC. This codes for CASSSTGPYGYTF.

CDR3 region: CASSAAGGTPNTEAFF. The CDR3 bases are TGTGCCAGCAGCGCCGCAGGGGGCACGCCGAACACTGAAGCTTTCTTT. The V and J genes are TRBV25-1 and TRBJ1-1, with 8 bases matching TRBD1. V was pared by 6 bases and J by 1 base, with 10 bases of the junction left unmatched. CDR3 length: 16 amino acids. Germline CDR1 and CDR2: MGHDK and SYGVNS.

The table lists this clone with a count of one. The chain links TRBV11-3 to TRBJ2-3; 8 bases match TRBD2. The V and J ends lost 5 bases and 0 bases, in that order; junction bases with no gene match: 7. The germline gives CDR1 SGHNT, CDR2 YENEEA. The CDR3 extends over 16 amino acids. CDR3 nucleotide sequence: TGTGCCAGCAGCCATAGAATAGCGGGGAGCACAGATACGCAGTATTTT. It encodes CASSHRIAGSTDTQYF.